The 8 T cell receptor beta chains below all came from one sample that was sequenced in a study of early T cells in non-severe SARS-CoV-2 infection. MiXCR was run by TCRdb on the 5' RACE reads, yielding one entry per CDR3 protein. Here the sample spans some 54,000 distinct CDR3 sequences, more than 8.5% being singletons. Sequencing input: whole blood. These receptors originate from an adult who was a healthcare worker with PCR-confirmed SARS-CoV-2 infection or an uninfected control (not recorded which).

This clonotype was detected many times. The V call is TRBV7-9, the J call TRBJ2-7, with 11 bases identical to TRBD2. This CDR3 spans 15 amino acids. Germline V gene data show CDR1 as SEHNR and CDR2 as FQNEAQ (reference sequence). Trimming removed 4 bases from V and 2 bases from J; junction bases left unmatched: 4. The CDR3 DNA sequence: TGTGCCAGCAGCTCCAGACTAGCGGGGACCTACGAGCAGTACTTC. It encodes CASSSRLAGTYEQYF.

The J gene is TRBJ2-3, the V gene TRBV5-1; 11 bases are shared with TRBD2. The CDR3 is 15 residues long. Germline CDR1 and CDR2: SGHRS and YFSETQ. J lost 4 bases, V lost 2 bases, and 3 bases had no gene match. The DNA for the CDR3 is TGCGCCAGCAGCTTTTTAGCGGGAGGGGCAGATACGCAGTATTTT. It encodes CASSFLAGGADTQYF.

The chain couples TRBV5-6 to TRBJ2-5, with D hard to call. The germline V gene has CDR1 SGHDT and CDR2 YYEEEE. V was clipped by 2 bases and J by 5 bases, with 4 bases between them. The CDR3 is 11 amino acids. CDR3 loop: CASSFRETQYF. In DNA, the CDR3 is TGTGCCAGCAGCTTCCGTGAGACCCAGTACTTC.

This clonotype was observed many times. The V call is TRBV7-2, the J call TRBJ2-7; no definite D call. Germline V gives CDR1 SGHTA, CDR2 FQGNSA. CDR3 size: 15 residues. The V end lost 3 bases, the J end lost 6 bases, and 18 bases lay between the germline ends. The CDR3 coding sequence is TGTGCCAGCAGCTTGAGTTCTTCTGGACCTTCCGAGCAGTACTTC. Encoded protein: CASSLSSSGPSEQYF.

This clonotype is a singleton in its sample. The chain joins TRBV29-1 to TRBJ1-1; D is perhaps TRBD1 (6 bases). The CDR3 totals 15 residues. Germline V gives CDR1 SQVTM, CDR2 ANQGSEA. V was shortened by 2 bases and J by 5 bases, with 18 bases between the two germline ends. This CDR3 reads CSVELQGIERTEAFF. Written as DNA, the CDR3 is TGCAGCGTTGAACTCCAGGGGATTGAGCGGACTGAAGCTTTCTTT.

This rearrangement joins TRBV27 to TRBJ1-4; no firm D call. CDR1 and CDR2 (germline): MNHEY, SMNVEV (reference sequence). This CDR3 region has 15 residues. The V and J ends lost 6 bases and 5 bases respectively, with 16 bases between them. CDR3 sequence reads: CASSPSSGGNEKLFF. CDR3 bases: TGTGCCAGCAGCCCCTCTTCCGGAGGGAATGAAAAACTGTTTTTT.

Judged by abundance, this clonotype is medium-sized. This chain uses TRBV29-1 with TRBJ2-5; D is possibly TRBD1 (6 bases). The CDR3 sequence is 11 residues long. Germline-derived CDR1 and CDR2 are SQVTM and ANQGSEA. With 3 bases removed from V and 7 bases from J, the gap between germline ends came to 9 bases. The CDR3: CSVDTGRTQYF. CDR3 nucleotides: TGCAGCGTTGACACAGGGAGGACCCAGTACTTC.

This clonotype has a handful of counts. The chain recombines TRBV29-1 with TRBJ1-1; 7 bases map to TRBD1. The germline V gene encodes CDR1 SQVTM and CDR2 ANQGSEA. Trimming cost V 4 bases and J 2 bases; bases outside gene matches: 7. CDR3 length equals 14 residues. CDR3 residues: CSVVGGQLNTEAFF. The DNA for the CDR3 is TGCAGCGTTGTAGGGGGACAGCTAAACACTGAAGCTTTCTTT.